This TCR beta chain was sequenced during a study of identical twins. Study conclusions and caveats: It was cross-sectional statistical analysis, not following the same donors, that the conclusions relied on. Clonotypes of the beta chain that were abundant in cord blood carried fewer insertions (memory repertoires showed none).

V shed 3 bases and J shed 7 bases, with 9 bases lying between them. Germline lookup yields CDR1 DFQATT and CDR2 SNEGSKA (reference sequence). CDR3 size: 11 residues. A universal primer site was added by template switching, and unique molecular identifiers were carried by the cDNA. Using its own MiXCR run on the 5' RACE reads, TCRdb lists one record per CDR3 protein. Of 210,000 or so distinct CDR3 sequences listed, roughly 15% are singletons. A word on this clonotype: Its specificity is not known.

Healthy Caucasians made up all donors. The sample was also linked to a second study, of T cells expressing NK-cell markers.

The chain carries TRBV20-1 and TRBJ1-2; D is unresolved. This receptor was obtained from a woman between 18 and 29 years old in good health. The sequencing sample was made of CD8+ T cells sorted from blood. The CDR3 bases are TGCAGTGCTAGTGAGGGTAGTGGCTACACCTTC. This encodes CSASEGSGYTF.